Below, 10 T cell receptor beta chains from the same sample are listed, as sequenced in a study of blood T cells in healthy people across ages (dated by TCRdb to the mid-2010s). Libraries were constructed by 5' RACE. The reads were generated on an Illumina HiSeq 2500. A second PCR of about 6 to 12 cycles was run with a J-beta primer mix and a sample-barcoded 5' primer. In-frame beta chains were kept once TCRdb had trimmed the public reads at Q25 with fastp and called clones with MiXCR. Rows are unified per CDR3 protein, each entry keeping the most common DNA and genes. The table for this sample lists over 1,200,000 distinct CDR3 sequences; approximately 60% of them were counted only once. Of the sample, about 6.3% is held by the ten largest clones. The sample taken for sequencing was blood. These receptors were taken from a man aged 18 to 30 in good health.

The J gene is TRBJ2-4, the V gene TRBV27; D possibly corresponds to TRBD2 (7 bases). The J call is uncertain, as TRBJ2-7 better fits the DNA end. Germline CDR1 and CDR2: MNHEY and SMNVEV (reference sequence). This CDR3 has 15 residues. The CDR3: CASTLRGGDRYEQYF. Here the CDR3 DNA reads TGTGCCAGCACCTTAAGGGGGGGAGACCGCTACGAGCAGTACTTC.

In regard to this clonotype: Its ends do not fully match the called genes, so a read error is possible. V gene TRBV20-1 combines with J gene TRBJ2-1; D is perhaps TRBD2 (5 bases). The CDR3 has 13 residues. From germline, CDR1 is DFQATT and CDR2 SNEGSKA (reference sequence). The CDR3: CSARGRGGNEQFF. In DNA form, the CDR3 reads TGCAGTGCCAGAGGACGGGGTGGGAATGAGCAGTTCTTC.

The V and J genes are TRBV2 and TRBJ2-3; the D gene is possibly TRBD1 (5 bases). V shed 7 bases and J shed 4 bases, with 15 bases lying between them. The CDR3 sequence is 14 residues long. CDR1 is SNHLY and CDR2 is FYNNEI in the germline V gene. DNA of the CDR3: TGTGCCAGCAACCCCCAGGGTGTATCAGATACGCAGTATTTT. The encoded protein is CASNPQGVSDTQYF.

The V gene is TRBV5-1, the J gene TRBJ2-7; TRBD2 is a possible D gene (6 bases). This CDR3 has 12 amino acids. The germline gives CDR1 SGHRS, CDR2 YFSETQ. V dropped 4 bases and J dropped 7 bases, with 12 bases sitting between them. CDR3 protein: CASSILEGEQYF. DNA of the CDR3: TGCGCCAGCAGCATCCTGGAGGGGGAGCAGTACTTC.

This clonotype was detected a few times. This rearrangement joins TRBV29-1 to TRBJ2-1, with TRBD2 identical over 10 bases. The CDR3 extends over 16 amino acids. CDR1 and CDR2 (germline): SQVTM, ANQGSEA. The trim removed 3 bases at V and 4 bases at J, leaving 9 bases unmatched. The CDR3 DNA follows: TGCAGCGTTGAGTTTGAACTAGCGGGAAATTACAATGAGCAGTTCTTC. It specifies CSVEFELAGNYNEQFF.

The chain employs TRBV6-6 and TRBJ1-2; D is ambiguous. Looked up from germline, CDR1 is MNHNY and CDR2 is SVGAGI (reference sequence). Trimming shortened V by 5 bases and J by 5 bases, and 6 bases separated the two germline ends. The CDR3 is made up of 11 amino acids. The CDR3 loop is CASSPPYGYTF. The CDR3 coding sequence is TGTGCCAGCAGTCCTCCTTATGGCTACACCTTC.

This chain joins TRBV2 and TRBJ2-5, with TRBD1 as a possible D gene (5 bases). The V gene lost 9 bases and the J gene lost 0 bases, with 14 bases spanning the gap. CDR1 is SNHLY, CDR2 FYNNEI, per germline. There are 14 residues in the CDR3. The CDR3 is CASGTGMYQETQYF. CDR3 coding DNA: TGTGCCAGTGGCACAGGAATGTACCAAGAGACCCAGTACTTC.

The chain's CDR3 is CASSLDHSYEQYF. The CDR3 DNA reads as TGCGCCAGCAGCTTGGATCACAGCTACGAGCAGTACTTC. The chain carries TRBV5-1 and TRBJ2-7; D not resolved. This CDR3 is built from 13 residues. The V and J ends lost 0 bases and 3 bases respectively, with 7 bases between them. Germline CDR1 and CDR2: SGHRS and YFSETQ.

The V call is TRBV5-1, the J call TRBJ1-1, with 7 bases lining up with TRBD1. The V segment lost 4 bases and the J segment 8 bases; nucleotides outside the gene matches: 8. Germline V CDR1 and CDR2: SGHRS, YFSETQ. The CDR3 spans 13 residues. This CDR3 is CASSPLRDSEAFF. CDR3 coding DNA: TGCGCCAGCAGCCCACTCCGGGACAGCGAAGCTTTCTTT.

CDR3 DNA sequence: TGCAGGGTCGCAGGGCGGGAGGGCGCAGATACGCAGTATTTT. The encoded protein is CRVAGREGADTQYF. The chain recombines TRBV29-1 with TRBJ2-3; TRBD2 aligns across 9 bases. This CDR3 has 14 residues. CDR1 and CDR2 (germline): SQVTM, ANQGSEA.